Each of the 21 T cell receptor beta chains below was sequenced from the same sample in a study of spatial heterogeneity in lung cancer. Findings and caveats of the study: Within tumors, counts of expanded alpha and beta TCRs tracked tumor mutation counts.

Stated time point: sample taken at primary tumor resection. For these receptors, no antigen is known. TCRdb passed the 5' RACE reads through MiXCR, listing each CDR3 protein once. The sample carries some 10,000 distinct CDR3 sequences, around 6.5% recorded once. Here the sequenced sample was lung tumor tissue, taken at surgery. The source is a male donor with early-stage non-small cell lung cancer.

This clonotype was seen at least ten times. The J gene is TRBJ1-2, the V gene TRBV6-1; 8 bases are shared with TRBD1. Unmatched junction bases numbered 9, after V lost 8 bases and J lost 4 bases. The CDR3 length is 14 residues. Germline CDR1 reads MNHNS; CDR2 reads SASEGT. CDR3 DNA sequence: TGTGCCAGCCAATCGGACAGGGAGGGCTATGGCTACACCTTC. As protein: CASQSDREGYGYTF.

This clonotype came up many times. The J gene is TRBJ2-5, the V gene TRBV27; D uncertain. Trimming cost V 4 bases and J 4 bases, with 10 bases left between them. Germline V lookup: CDR1 MNHEY, CDR2 SMNVEV (reference sequence). This CDR3 region has 13 residues. CDR3 sequence reads: CASSSFAGETQYF. CDR3 nucleotides: TGTGCCAGCAGTTCCTTTGCCGGAGAGACCCAGTACTTC.

This clonotype was found many times. The chain uses TRBV6-4 and TRBJ2-3; 11 nucleotides match TRBD2. Germline V gene lookup returns CDR1 MRHNA and CDR2 SNTAGT. The CDR3 sequence is 16 residues long. The V gene end was trimmed by 6 bases and the J gene end by 2 bases; junction bases not matched to a gene: 7. DNA for the CDR3: TGTGCCAGCAGCGTCGATAGCGGGGGGGCCACAGATACGCAGTATTTT. Protein: CASSVDSGGATDTQYF.

This clonotype was picked up one time. This may come from a read error, since a much larger clone is one base off. V gene TRBV3-1 combines with J gene TRBJ1-2; D is unresolved. V lost 1 base and J lost 5, with 14 bases in between. Germline CDR1 reads LGHDT; CDR2 reads YNNKEL (reference sequence). The CDR3 spans 15 residues. CDR3 in DNA: TGTGCCAGCAGCCAAGTCCAGAGGGCGAAATATGGCTACACCTTC. Translating it yields CASSQVQRAKYGYTF.

This chain links TRBV20-1 with TRBJ2-3, with 7 nucleotides matching TRBD1. Germline values: CDR1 DFQATT, CDR2 SNEGSKA (reference sequence). The ends lost 4 bases at V and 5 bases at J; junction bases unmatched: 15. This CDR3 region has 16 residues. Here the CDR3 DNA reads TGCAGTGCTACACGATACGACAGGGATCTGCGAGATACGCAGTATTTT. Its protein product is CSATRYDRDLRDTQYF.

This clonotype was observed many times. V is TRBV29-1 and J is TRBJ2-1; D ambiguous. The V and J ends lost 3 bases and 2 bases respectively, with 11 bases between them. The CDR3 is made up of 14 amino acids. CDR1 SQVTM and CDR2 ANQGSEA come from the germline V gene. The CDR3 coding sequence is TGCAGCGTTGATTCATCCCCCCCCTACAATGAGCAGTTCTTC. Translating gives CSVDSSPPYNEQFF.

This clonotype came up many times. The chain links TRBV7-9 to TRBJ2-7; D is perhaps TRBD1 (6 bases). The CDR3 length is 14 residues. CDR1 is SEHNR and CDR2 is FQNEAQ in the germline V gene (reference sequence). The germline V and J ends were trimmed by 1 base and 2 bases, with 9 bases remaining between them. The CDR3 here is CASSLVEGAYEQYF. The CDR3 coding sequence is TGTGCCAGCAGCTTAGTCGAGGGGGCCTACGAGCAGTACTTC.

This clonotype was counted at least ten times. The chain has TRBV13 and TRBJ1-2, with D perhaps TRBD1 (5 bases). The CDR3 consists of 14 residues. In germline, CDR1 is PRHDT, CDR2 FYEKMQ (reference sequence). V dropped 3 bases and J dropped 8 bases, with 16 bases sitting between them. In DNA form, the CDR3 reads TGTGCCAGCAGCTTTCTATACTCCCAGGGCGGCTACACCTTC. As protein: CASSFLYSQGGYTF.

This clonotype was seen at least ten times. The chain links TRBV28 to TRBJ1-2; 7 bases are shared with TRBD1. The CDR3 is made up of 16 amino acids. Germline V lookup: CDR1 MDHEN, CDR2 SYDVKM. V gave up 5 bases and J gave up 4 bases; unmatched junction bases: 13. The CDR3 spells CASSRTGTEGFYGYTF. The DNA of the CDR3 is TGTGCCAGCAGTCGAACCGGGACAGAAGGCTTCTATGGCTACACCTTC.

This clonotype was seen ten or more times. The J gene is TRBJ2-2, the V gene TRBV27; D may be TRBD1 (6 bases). Germline CDR1 reads MNHEY; CDR2 reads SMNVEV (reference sequence). The CDR3 contains 14 residues. V was trimmed by 5 bases and J by 3 bases, leaving 10 bases between them. The CDR3 nucleotides are TGTGCCAGCAGTACCTACAGGGACACCGGGGAGCTGTTTTTT. This codes for CASSTYRDTGELFF.

This clonotype was observed at least ten times. The chain couples TRBV5-1 to TRBJ2-2; tentative D call: TRBD1 (7 bases). CDR3 length: 16 amino acids. The germline V and J ends were trimmed by 0 bases and 4 bases, with 13 bases remaining between them. Looked up from germline, CDR1 is SGHRS and CDR2 is YFSETQ. The CDR3 here is CASSLDRGGGTGELFF. The CDR3 DNA follows: TGCGCCAGCAGCTTGGACAGGGGAGGCGGCACCGGGGAGCTGTTTTTT.

This clonotype was detected many times. This chain uses TRBV28 with TRBJ1-3; D is possibly TRBD1 (5 bases). Between the trimmed V and J ends, which lost 1 base and 5 bases, there was a span of 15 bases. Germline lookup yields CDR1 MDHEN and CDR2 SYDVKM. The CDR3 extends over 16 amino acids. CDR3 bases: TGTGCCAGCAGTTTATCCCAGGGTGGGCTTAGAAACACCATATATTTT. Protein product: CASSLSQGGLRNTIYF.

There are many counts of this clonotype. The rearrangement uses TRBV28 and TRBJ2-7; D possibly corresponds to TRBD1 (6 bases). V was trimmed by 5 bases and J by 4 bases, leaving 12 bases between them. This CDR3 spans 13 amino acids. The germline V gene encodes CDR1 MDHEN and CDR2 SYDVKM. CDR3 DNA: TGTGCCAGCAGTGCAGGGGCGTCTTACGAGCAGTACTTC. The encoded protein is CASSAGASYEQYF.

This clonotype came up a few times. V usage is TRBV29-1 and J usage is TRBJ2-7; 10 nucleotides agree with TRBD1. Germline trimming cut 6 bases from V and 9 bases from J; bases unmatched to any gene: 8. The CDR3 covers 12 residues. Germline V gives CDR1 SQVTM, CDR2 ANQGSEA. CDR3 amino acids: CSVRQGAQGQYF. For the CDR3, the DNA is TGCAGCGTGAGACAGGGGGCGCAGGGGCAGTACTTC.

This clonotype occurred many times. This chain joins TRBV28 and TRBJ2-1; 15 positions agree with TRBD2. The CDR3 sequence is 14 residues long. CDR1 and CDR2 from the germline V gene are MDHEN and SYDVKM. The trim removed 4 bases at V and 12 bases at J, leaving 4 bases unmatched. The CDR3 nucleotides are TGTGCCAGCAGTTGGACTAGCGGGGGGGTAGTGCAGTTCTTC. It codes for CASSWTSGGVVQFF. Full variable domain (missing parts from reference TRBV28 and TRBJ2-1): DVKVTQSSRYLVKRTGEKVFLECVQDMDHENMFWYRQDPGLGLRLIYFSYDVKMKEKGDIPEGYSVSREKKERFSLILESASTNQTSMYLCASSWTSGGVVQFFGPGTRLTVL.

The sample holds many counts of this clonotype. This chain joins TRBV7-2 and TRBJ1-2, with D tentatively TRBD1 (6 bases). The CDR3 has 14 amino acids. V gave up 3 bases and J gave up 5 bases, with 13 bases separating them. The germline CDR1 and CDR2 sequences are SGHTA and FQGNSA. The CDR3 loop is CASSFTTRGYGYTF. Written as DNA, the CDR3 is TGTGCCAGCAGCTTTACTACCAGGGGTTATGGCTACACCTTC.

This clonotype was recorded at least ten times. The chain joins TRBV7-2 to TRBJ1-1; 7 positions match TRBD1. The CDR3 runs 13 residues. Germline values: CDR1 SGHTA, CDR2 FQGNSA. V trimming: 5 bases; J trimming: 4 bases; junction bases outside the gene matches: 4. In DNA form, the CDR3 reads TGTGCCAGCAGCAAAGGGGGCGGCACTGAAGCTTTCTTT. It yields the protein CASSKGGGTEAFF.

This chain links TRBV11-3 with TRBJ2-7; 13 bases map to TRBD2. This CDR3 spans 15 amino acids. With 5 bases clipped from V and 5 bases from J, the junction kept 6 bases outside the gene matches. The germline gives CDR1 SGHNT, CDR2 YENEEA. This CDR3 is CASSPGLAGAHEQYF. CDR3 bases: TGTGCCAGCAGCCCCGGACTAGCGGGGGCCCACGAGCAGTACTTC.

This clonotype was counted many times. The V and J genes are TRBV19 and TRBJ1-1; TRBD1 aligns across 7 bases. V gave up 5 bases and J gave up 0 bases; unmatched junction bases: 15. The CDR3 has 18 amino acids. Germline V gives CDR1 LNHDA, CDR2 SQIVND (reference sequence). As DNA, the CDR3 is TGTGCCAGTAGTCCTAGAGGGACAGTTTATCTCATGAACACTGAAGCTTTCTTT. This sequence encodes CASSPRGTVYLMNTEAFF.

In its sample, this clonotype was seen many times. This chain links TRBV28 with TRBJ1-6, with 8 bases aligning to TRBD1. Germline V lookup: CDR1 MDHEN, CDR2 SYDVKM. V dropped 11 bases and J dropped 18; count of bases not matched to a gene: 27. The CDR3 extends over 16 amino acids. The CDR3, as DNA: TGTGCCGGCCCCGGACAGGGTGAAGCAGTGGTTCCCTTTCCCCACTTT. Translation gives CAGPGQGEAVVPFPHF.

By proportion, this clonotype is medium-sized. The V call is TRBV6-2 or TRBV6-3, the J call TRBJ1-2; D is possibly TRBD1 (6 bases). V lost 8 bases to trimming and J lost 5 bases, with 15 bases between them. From germline, CDR1 is MNHEY and CDR2 SVGEGT. The CDR3 spans 13 residues. CDR3 DNA: TGTGCCAGCCTGCGGGACAAGGCATATGGCTACACCTTC. As protein: CASLRDKAYGYTF.